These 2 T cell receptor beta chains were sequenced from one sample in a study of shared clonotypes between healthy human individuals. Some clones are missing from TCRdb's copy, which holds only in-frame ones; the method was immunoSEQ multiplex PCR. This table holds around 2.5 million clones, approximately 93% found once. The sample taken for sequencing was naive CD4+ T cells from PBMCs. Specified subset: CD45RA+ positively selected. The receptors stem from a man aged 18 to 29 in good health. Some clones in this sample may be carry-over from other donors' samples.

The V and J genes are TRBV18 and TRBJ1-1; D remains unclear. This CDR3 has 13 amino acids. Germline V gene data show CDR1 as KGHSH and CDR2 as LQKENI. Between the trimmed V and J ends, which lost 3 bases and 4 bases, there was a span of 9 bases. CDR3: CASSPPNPTEAFF. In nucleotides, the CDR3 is TGTGCCAGCTCACCCCCCAATCCCACTGAAGCTTTCTTT.

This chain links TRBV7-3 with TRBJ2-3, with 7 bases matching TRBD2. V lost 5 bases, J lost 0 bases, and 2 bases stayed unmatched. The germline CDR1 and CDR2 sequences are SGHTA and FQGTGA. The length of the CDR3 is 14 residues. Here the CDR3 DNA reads TGTGCCAGCAGCCATAGCGGGAGCACAGATACGCAGTATTTT. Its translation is CASSHSGSTDTQYF.